One T cell receptor (beta chain) is described in this entry. This sample is drawn from a study of response to subunit inactivated influenza vaccine. The germline CDR1 and CDR2 sequences are SGHRS and YFSETQ. This CDR3 has 14 amino acids. Germline trimming cut 3 bases from V and 1 base from J; bases unmatched to any gene: 3. TCRdb ran MiXCR on the RT-PCR reads and lists one entry per CDR3 protein. This table has more than 200,000 distinct CDR3 sequences, 12% appearing once. The source of this sequence is a man in his fifties who received an inactivated influenza vaccine. The chain couples TRBV5-1 to TRBJ2-5; 7 nucleotides align to TRBD2. Sequencing used non-naive T cells sorted from PBMCs, obtained less than 15 days before vaccination. The chain's CDR3 is CASSSLASQETQYF. The CDR3 DNA is TGCGCCAGCAGCTCACTAGCGTCCCAAGAGACCCAGTACTTC.